The 18 T cell receptor beta chains below come from one sample, sequenced in a study of human T cells and chemical hapten exposure. Time point specified: healthy volunteer bleed at 6 weeks. RNA extraction used unfractionated whole blood as the source of total RNA. TCRdb re-called the RACE reads through MiXCR, storing one row per CDR3 protein. The table shows about 82,000 distinct CDR3 sequences, with about 8.6% occurring only once. Sequences were obtained from whole blood. These receptors were taken from a male donor in good health. Some clones in this sample may be carry-over from other donors' samples.

This clonotype was found a few times. V and J are TRBV7-8 and TRBJ2-7; D tentatively fits TRBD1 or TRBD2 (6 bases each). The CDR3 length is 14 residues. The V end lost 1 base, the J end lost 6 bases, and 13 bases lay between the germline ends. CDR1 is SGHVS and CDR2 is FQNEAQ in the germline V gene. The CDR3 here is CASSLVGTGAEQYF. The DNA of the CDR3 is TGTGCCAGCAGCTTAGTGGGTACGGGGGCCGAGCAGTACTTC. Filled out from reference TRBV7-8 and TRBJ2-7, the complete variable domain reads GAGVSQSPRYKVAKRGQDVALRCDPISGHVSLFWYQQALGQGPEFLTYFQNEAQLDKSGLPSDRFFAERPEGSVSTLKIQRTQQEDSAVYLCASSLVGTGAEQYFGPGTRLTVT.

In nucleotides, the CDR3 is TGTGCCAGCAGAGCAGGGGGCGTCGAAAACTATGGCTACACCTTC. It is translated as CASRAGGVENYGYTF. V is TRBV6-6 and J is TRBJ1-2, with 8 bases aligning to TRBD1. Germline values: CDR1 MNHNY, CDR2 SVGAGI (reference sequence). V lost 6 bases, J lost 2 bases, and 8 bases stayed unmatched. This CDR3 comprises 15 residues.

The rearrangement uses TRBV6-2 or TRBV6-3 and TRBJ1-1; D may be TRBD1 (5 bases). V gave up 6 bases and J gave up 1 base, with 12 bases separating them. The CDR3 is 14 residues long. From germline, CDR1 is MNHEY and CDR2 SVGEGT. This CDR3 is CASSRVLENTEAFF. The CDR3 bases are TGTGCCAGCAGCAGGGTTTTGGAGAACACTGAAGCTTTCTTT.

This clonotype was counted between two and nine times. The V call is TRBV19, the J call TRBJ1-2; D is perhaps TRBD1 (5 bases). Per the germline V gene, CDR1 is LNHDA and CDR2 is SQIVND (reference sequence). The CDR3 contains 17 residues. V was trimmed by 4 bases and J by 2 bases, leaving 20 bases between them. CDR3 residues: CASSTIPGLHPNYGYTF. The CDR3 nucleotides read TGTGCCAGTAGTACGATCCCGGGACTCCACCCCAACTATGGCTACACCTTC.

The chain has TRBV12-3 or TRBV12-4 and TRBJ1-5; no clear D gene. The CDR3 runs 15 residues. V was cut by 3 bases and J by 6 bases, with 15 bases left in between. CDR3: CASSFVGTTGQPQHF. CDR3 DNA sequence: TGTGCCAGCAGTTTTGTCGGAACAACGGGTCAGCCCCAGCATTTT.

The chain joins TRBV6-5 to TRBJ2-6, with 10 nucleotides matching TRBD1. CDR3 length: 16 residues. In germline, CDR1 is MNHEY, CDR2 SVGAGI. The J segment lost 1 base and the V segment lost 6 bases, leaving 3 bases of the junction unmatched. The CDR3 region is CASRRQGASGANVLTF. The DNA of the CDR3 is TGTGCCAGCAGGCGACAGGGGGCTTCTGGGGCCAACGTCCTGACTTTC.

V usage is TRBV3-1 and J usage is TRBJ2-5; no reliable D call. This CDR3 has 16 amino acids. Germline V lookup: CDR1 LGHDT, CDR2 YNNKEL (reference sequence). Trimming took off 5 bases at V and 0 bases at J, with 16 bases between the two ends. CDR3 residues: CASSSYAGAHQETQYF. DNA for the CDR3: TGTGCCAGCAGCTCCTACGCAGGCGCCCACCAAGAGACCCAGTACTTC.

This clonotype was recorded a few times. The chain carries TRBV6-5 and TRBJ1-2; D gene unclear. V lost 2 bases and J lost 3, with 10 bases in between. Germline V gene lookup returns CDR1 MNHEY and CDR2 SVGAGI. The CDR3 contains 14 residues. The CDR3 reads CASSYLRNHYGYTF. As DNA, the CDR3 is TGTGCCAGCAGTTACCTCAGGAACCACTATGGCTACACCTTC.

The chain uses TRBV30 and TRBJ1-4, with TRBD1 as a possible D gene (5 bases). CDR3 size: 15 residues. Germline CDR1 GTSNPN, CDR2 SVGIG (reference sequence). V was pared by 0 bases and J by 6 bases, with 14 bases between. CDR3 amino acids: CAWSVLGAFDEKLFF. The CDR3 DNA reads TGTGCCTGGAGTGTACTCGGGGCTTTCGATGAAAAACTGTTTTTT.

The V and J genes are TRBV3-1 and TRBJ1-2, with D hard to call. The CDR3 runs to 14 residues. Trimming cost V 0 bases and J 1 base, with 6 bases left between them. In germline, CDR1 is LGHDT, CDR2 YNNKEL (reference sequence). The CDR3 DNA sequence: TGTGCCAGCAGCCAAGATCCCTTTAACTATGGCTACACCTTC. As protein: CASSQDPFNYGYTF.

This chain joins TRBV25-1 and TRBJ2-7; 9 bases map to TRBD2. The CDR3 has 14 amino acids. V trimming: 4 bases; J trimming: 7 bases; junction bases outside the gene matches: 8. Germline V lookup: CDR1 MGHDK, CDR2 SYGVNS. The CDR3 nucleotides read TGTGCCAGCAGTGCAGCGGGAGGAGTAGGAGAGCAGTACTTC. Residues: CASSAAGGVGEQYF.

This clonotype came up a few times. The chain has TRBV7-9 and TRBJ2-2; TRBD1 is a possible D gene (6 bases). The germline V and J ends were trimmed by 0 bases and 5 bases, with 16 bases remaining between them. There are 17 residues in the CDR3. CDR1 and CDR2 (germline): SEHNR, FQNEAQ (reference sequence). The CDR3 DNA reads as TGTGCCAGCAGCTTAGCAGGACAGTTCCTCCGGACCGGGGAGCTGTTTTTT. Amino acid sequence: CASSLAGQFLRTGELFF.

V usage is TRBV30 and J usage is TRBJ1-2; TRBD1 aligns across 9 bases. CDR3 length: 13 amino acids. Germline values: CDR1 GTSNPN, CDR2 SVGIG (reference sequence). V shed 8 bases, J shed 8 bases, and the junction held 12 bases outside the gene matches. For the CDR3, the DNA is TGTGCCGGCCCCACTACAGGGGGCTGGGGCTACACCTTC. Amino acid sequence: CAGPTTGGWGYTF.

This clonotype appeared a few times. The chain has TRBV29-1 and TRBJ2-7; no reliable D call. The CDR3 runs 11 residues. CDR1 is SQVTM and CDR2 is ANQGSEA in the germline V gene. Trimming took off 1 base at V and 6 bases at J, with 7 bases between the two ends. CDR3 DNA sequence: TGCAGCGTTGAAGGGGTCTCCGAGCAGTACTTC. It is translated as CSVEGVSEQYF.

This clonotype was detected ten times or more. The chain uses TRBV7-2 and TRBJ1-1; TRBD1 agrees at 7 bases. The junction had 1 base not matched to a gene; V was cut back by 4 bases and J by 5 bases. CDR1 is SGHTA and CDR2 is FQGNSA in the germline V gene. The CDR3 consists of 12 residues. This chain's CDR3 is CASSSQGTEAFF. CDR3 bases: TGTGCCAGCAGCTCACAGGGGACTGAAGCTTTCTTT.

At least ten counts were recorded for this clonotype. The gene calls are TRBV7-8 and TRBJ2-3, with 11 bases matching TRBD2. The germline CDR1 and CDR2 sequences are SGHVS and FQNEAQ. The CDR3 is 14 amino acids. V was pared by 1 base and J by 12 bases, with 6 bases of the junction left unmatched. The CDR3 coding sequence is TGTGCCAGCAGCTTAGATCTAGCGGGGGGTCCTCAGTATTTT. Its translation is CASSLDLAGGPQYF.

The V gene is TRBV7-3, the J gene TRBJ2-6; a weak D match, TRBD2 (5 bases). The V end was cut by 1 base, the J end by 2 bases, with 12 bases between. The CDR3 is 17 residues long. Germline lookup yields CDR1 SGHTA and CDR2 FQGTGA. The CDR3 loop reads CASSLIPGSAGANVLTF. In DNA, the CDR3 is TGTGCCAGCAGCTTAATCCCGGGATCGGCTGGGGCCAACGTCCTGACTTTC.

This clonotype occurred many times. The chain joins TRBV27 to TRBJ2-1; D is uncertain. The V gene lost 8 bases and the J gene lost 0 bases, with 8 bases spanning the gap. The germline gives CDR1 MNHEY, CDR2 SMNVEV (reference sequence). The length of the CDR3 is 13 residues. The CDR3 DNA reads as TGTGCCAGCGGACGGAGCTCCTACAATGAGCAGTTCTTC. It is translated as CASGRSSYNEQFF.